The present T cell receptor beta chain was sequenced within a study of blood T cells in healthy people across ages. It was with a sample-barcoded 5' primer and a J-beta primer mix that a second PCR of roughly 7 to 11 cycles was run. TCRdb passed the 5' RACE reads through MiXCR, listing each CDR3 protein once. Of nearly 800,000 distinct CDR3 sequences listed, 20% to 30% are singletons. V dropped 4 bases and J dropped 4; count of bases not matched to a gene: 15. The V gene's germline CDR1 is DFQATT and CDR2 SNEGSKA (reference sequence). The CDR3 is 17 amino acids. The same sample was also used in a study of T cells of mothers and their children.

This receptor was identified in a boy younger than 18 in good health. The sequencing sample was made of blood. The rearrangement links TRBV20-1 to TRBJ1-2, with TRBD1 matching 10 bases. CDR3 DNA: TGCAGTGCTACAACCAATACTGGGACAGGGGTCGGCTATGGCTACACCTTC. Translation: CSATTNTGTGVGYGYTF.